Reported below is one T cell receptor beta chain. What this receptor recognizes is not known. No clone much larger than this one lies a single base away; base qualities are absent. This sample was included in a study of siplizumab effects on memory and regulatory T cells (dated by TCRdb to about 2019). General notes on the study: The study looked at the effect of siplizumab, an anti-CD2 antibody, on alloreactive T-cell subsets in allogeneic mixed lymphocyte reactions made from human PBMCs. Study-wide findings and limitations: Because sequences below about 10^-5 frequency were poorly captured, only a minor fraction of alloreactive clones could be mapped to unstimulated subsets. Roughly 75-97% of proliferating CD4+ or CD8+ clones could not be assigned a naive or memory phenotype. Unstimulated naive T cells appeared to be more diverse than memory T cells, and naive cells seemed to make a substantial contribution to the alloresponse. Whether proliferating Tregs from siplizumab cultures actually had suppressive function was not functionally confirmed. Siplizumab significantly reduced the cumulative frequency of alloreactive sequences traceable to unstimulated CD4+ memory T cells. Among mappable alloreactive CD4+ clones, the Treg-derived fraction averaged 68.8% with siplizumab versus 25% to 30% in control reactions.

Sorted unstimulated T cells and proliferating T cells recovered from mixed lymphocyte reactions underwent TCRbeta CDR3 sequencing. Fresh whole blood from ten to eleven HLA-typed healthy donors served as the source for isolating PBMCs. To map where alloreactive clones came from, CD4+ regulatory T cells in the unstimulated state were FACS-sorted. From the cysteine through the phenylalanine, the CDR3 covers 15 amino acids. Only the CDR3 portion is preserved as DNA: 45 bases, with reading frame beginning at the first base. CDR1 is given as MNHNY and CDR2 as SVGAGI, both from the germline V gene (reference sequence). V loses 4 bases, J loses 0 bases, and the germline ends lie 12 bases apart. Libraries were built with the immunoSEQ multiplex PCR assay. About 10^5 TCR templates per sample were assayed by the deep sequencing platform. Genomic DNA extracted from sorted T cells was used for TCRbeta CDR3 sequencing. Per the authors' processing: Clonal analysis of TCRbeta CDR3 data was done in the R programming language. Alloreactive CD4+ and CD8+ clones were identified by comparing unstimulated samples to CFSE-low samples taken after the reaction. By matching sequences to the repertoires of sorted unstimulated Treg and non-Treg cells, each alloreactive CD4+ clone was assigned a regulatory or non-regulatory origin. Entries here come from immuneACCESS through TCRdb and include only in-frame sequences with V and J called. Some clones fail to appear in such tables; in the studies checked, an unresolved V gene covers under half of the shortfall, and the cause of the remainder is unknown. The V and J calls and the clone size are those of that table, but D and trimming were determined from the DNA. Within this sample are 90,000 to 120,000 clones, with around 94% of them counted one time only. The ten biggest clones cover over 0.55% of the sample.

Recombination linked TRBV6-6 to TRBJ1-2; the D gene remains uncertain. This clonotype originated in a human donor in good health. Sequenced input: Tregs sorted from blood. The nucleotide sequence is TGTGCCAGCAGTTTTATCCACAGTTCTAACTATGGCTACACCTTC. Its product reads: CASSFIHSSNYGYTF.